This entry features one T cell receptor (beta chain) sequence. Trimming pared 4 bases from V and 3 bases from J, leaving 13 bases between. The CDR3 sequence is 15 residues long. Germline V gene sequence: CDR1 LGHNA, CDR2 YNFKEQ. This sample was taken from a study of cytomegalovirus exposure and HLA in healthy donors. Both 60 Vbeta primers and 13 Jbeta primers went into the PCR. Generated by immunoSEQ multiplex PCR, the TCRdb table keeps only in-frame clones and is missing some. The sample includes 130,000 or so clones, about 80% of them seen just once. This receptor was identified in a man aged 30 to 39 in good health and CMV-seronegative. Sequencing was carried out using PBMCs. The J gene is TRBJ1-5, the V gene TRBV4-2; no clear D. For the CDR3, the DNA is TGTGCCAGCAGCCCGTGGCGGAGCGACAATCAGCCCCAGCATTTT. As protein: CASSPWRSDNQPQHF.